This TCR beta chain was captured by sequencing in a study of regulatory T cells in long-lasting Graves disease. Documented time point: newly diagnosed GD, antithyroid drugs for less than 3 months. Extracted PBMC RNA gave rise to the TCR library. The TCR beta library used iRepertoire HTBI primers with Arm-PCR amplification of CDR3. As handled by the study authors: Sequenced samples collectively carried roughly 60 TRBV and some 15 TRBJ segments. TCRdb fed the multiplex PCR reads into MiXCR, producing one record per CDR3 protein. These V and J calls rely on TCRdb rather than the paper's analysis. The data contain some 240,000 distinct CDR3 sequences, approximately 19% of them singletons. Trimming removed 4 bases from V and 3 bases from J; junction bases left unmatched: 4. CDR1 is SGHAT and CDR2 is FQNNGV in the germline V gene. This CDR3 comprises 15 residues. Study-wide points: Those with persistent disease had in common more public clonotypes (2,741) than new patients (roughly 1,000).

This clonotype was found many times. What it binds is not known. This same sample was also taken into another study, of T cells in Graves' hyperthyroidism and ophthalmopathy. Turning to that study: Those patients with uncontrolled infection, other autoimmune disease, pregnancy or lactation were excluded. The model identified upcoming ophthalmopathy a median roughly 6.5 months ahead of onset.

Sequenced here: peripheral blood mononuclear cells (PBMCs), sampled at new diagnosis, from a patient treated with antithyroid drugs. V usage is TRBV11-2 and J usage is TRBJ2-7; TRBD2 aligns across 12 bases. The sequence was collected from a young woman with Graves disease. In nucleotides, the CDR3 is TGTGCCAGCAGCTCCGGACTAGCGGGGTTCTACGAGCAGTACTTC. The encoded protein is CASSSGLAGFYEQYF.